This T cell receptor (beta chain) was captured by sequencing in a study of blood T cells in healthy people across ages. Next came a second PCR, run for roughly 6 to 11 cycles, which used a sample-barcoded 5' primer along with a J-beta primer mix. Every cDNA was tagged by a template-switch adaptor with 12 random nucleotides. From the 5' RACE reads, TCRdb called clonotypes with MiXCR, one entry per CDR3 protein. The sample shows 850,000 or so distinct CDR3 sequences, 25% to 30% of them seen only once. This clonotype came up many times. The antigen remains unidentified. Broader study findings: There was a strong correlation between TCR beta diversity and naive T cell percentage.

This CDR3 comprises 16 residues. Germline V lookup: CDR1 SGHRS, CDR2 YFSETQ. V dropped 2 bases and J dropped 6; count of bases not matched to a gene: 10. This TCR was sampled from a woman of 80 years or more in good health. The V gene is TRBV5-1, the J gene TRBJ2-3, with 9 bases lining up with TRBD1. Sequenced input: blood. Here the CDR3 DNA reads TGCGCCAGCAGCTTAGGGACAGGGACTTTTTCTGATACGCAGTATTTT. Its translation: CASSLGTGTFSDTQYF.